The entry below describes one T cell receptor beta chain. The CDR3 sequence is 17 residues long. V lost 3 bases to trimming and J lost 4 bases; unmatched junction nucleotides: 10. Per germline, CDR1 KGHDR and CDR2 SFDVKD. Per the original data handling: Reference gene primer amplification yielded estimated nucleated cell counts. Produced via immunoSEQ multiplex PCR; TCRdb's table is partial and in-frame only. V and J calls and clone size are as listed in that table; D and trimming were resolved from the DNA. Found here are under 60,000 clones, roughly 87% of them singletons; the top ten hold over 1.5%. This entry belongs to a study of blood T cell repertoires in COVID-19.

Sequenced: peripheral blood. This receptor was identified in a man in his 60s with acute or convalescent COVID-19. J is TRBJ2-5 and V is TRBV24-1, with TRBD1 matching 10 bases. This CDR3 reads CATSDADRGLFVETQYF. In nucleotides, the CDR3 is TGTGCCACCAGTGATGCCGACAGGGGGCTATTTGTAGAGACCCAGTACTTC.